A single sample gave rise to the 22 T cell receptor beta chains below, sequenced in a study of blood T cell repertoires in COVID-19. Assay: immunoSEQ multiplex PCR; the TCRdb copy retains only in-frame clones and omits some. The table includes roughly 250,000 clones, 75% to 90% detected once. Specimen: peripheral blood. The receptors derive from a man aged 60-69 years who had recovered from COVID-19.

V is TRBV20-1 and J is TRBJ2-3, with TRBD2 matching over 8 bases. CDR1 DFQATT and CDR2 SNEGSKA come from the germline V gene (reference sequence). Trimming at V came to 3 bases and at J to 4 bases, leaving 6 bases not matched to a gene. The CDR3 is 14 residues long. The CDR3 reads CSASEIAGPDTQYF. The CDR3 coding sequence is TGCAGTGCTAGTGAGATAGCGGGGCCAGATACGCAGTATTTT.

This chain links TRBV6-5 with TRBJ2-4; perhaps TRBD1 as D (6 bases). V lost 5 bases and J lost 2, with 10 bases in between. The CDR3 length is 14 residues. CDR1 is MNHEY, CDR2 SVGAGI, per germline. DNA for the CDR3: TGTGCCAGCAGTCCACAGGGATCCAAAAACATTCAGTACTTC. Translated, it gives CASSPQGSKNIQYF.

J is TRBJ2-7 and V is TRBV6-5; TRBD2 matches 8 bases. J lost 4 bases, V lost 6 bases, and 11 bases had no gene match. There are 15 residues in the CDR3. Germline V gives CDR1 MNHEY, CDR2 SVGAGI. The CDR3 sequence is CASRSGSGGLYEQYF. In DNA, the CDR3 is TGTGCCAGCAGGTCGGGAAGCGGGGGCCTATACGAGCAGTACTTC.

This chain uses TRBV6-5 with TRBJ2-3; TRBD1 aligns across 7 bases. Per germline, CDR1 MNHEY and CDR2 SVGAGI. Germline trimming cut 8 bases from V and 4 bases from J; bases unmatched to any gene: 12. The CDR3 consists of 15 residues. In DNA form, the CDR3 reads TGTGCCAGCGGAAGGGGGCTAGGAGGTGCAGATACGCAGTATTTT. Translating it yields CASGRGLGGADTQYF.

V usage is TRBV7-9 and J usage is TRBJ1-1, with unresolved D. This CDR3 is 11 amino acids long. Germline assignment: CDR1 SEHNR and CDR2 FQNEAQ (reference sequence). V was clipped by 10 bases and J by 4 bases, with 10 bases between them. As DNA, the CDR3 is TGTGCCACCATGGAGGGCACTGAAGCTTTCTTT. Its translation is CATMEGTEAFF. Together with reference TRBV7-9 and TRBJ1-1, the CDR3 gives the full variable domain: DTGVSQNPRHKITKRGQNVTFRCDPISEHNRLYWYRQTLGQGPEFLTYFQNEAQLEKSRLLSDRFSAERPKGSFSTLEIQRTEQGDSAMYLCATMEGTEAFFGQGTRLTVV.

The J gene is TRBJ2-4, the V gene TRBV28, with D perhaps TRBD2 (5 bases). Between the trimmed V and J ends, which lost 8 bases and 8 bases, there was a span of 13 bases. Germline V CDR1 and CDR2: MDHEN, SYDVKM. The CDR3 spans 12 residues. Written as DNA, the CDR3 is TGTGCCAGCCGGCTCGACGGGGACATTCAGTACTTC. Its translation: CASRLDGDIQYF. The variable domain in full, with the rest retrieved from reference TRBV28 and TRBJ2-4, is DVKVTQSSRYLVKRTGEKVFLECVQDMDHENMFWYRQDPGLGLRLIYFSYDVKMKEKGDIPEGYSVSREKKERFSLILESASTNQTSMYLCASRLDGDIQYFGAGTRLSVL.

The rearrangement uses TRBV14 and TRBJ2-7; TRBD2 matches 8 bases. V gave up 1 base and J gave up 3 bases; unmatched junction bases: 8. CDR1 and CDR2 (germline): SGHDN, FVKESK. The CDR3 has 16 residues. This CDR3 reads CASSQGWRGAHYEQYF. The CDR3 coding sequence is TGTGCCAGCAGCCAAGGGTGGCGGGGGGCCCACTACGAGCAGTACTTC.

The J gene is TRBJ2-2, the V gene TRBV4-2; possibly TRBD2 for D (5 bases). In germline, CDR1 is LGHNA, CDR2 YNFKEQ. The CDR3 has 16 residues. V lost 3 bases, J lost 7 bases, and 18 bases lay in between. The CDR3 DNA is TGTGCCAGCAGCCAGGTACCCTCCCGGGGTGTCGGGGAGCTGTTTTTT. Its translation is CASSQVPSRGVGELFF.

The V gene is TRBV5-6, the J gene TRBJ2-5; TRBD1 aligns across 12 bases. The CDR3 contains 15 residues. Looked up from germline, CDR1 is SGHDT and CDR2 is YYEEEE. The ends lost 4 bases at V and 5 bases at J; junction bases unmatched: 6. The CDR3 sequence: CASSGTGGPGETQYF. CDR3 nucleotide sequence: TGTGCCAGCAGCGGGACAGGGGGCCCTGGGGAGACCCAGTACTTC.

V and J are TRBV5-6 and TRBJ2-1, with D maybe TRBD2 (5 bases). This CDR3 is 13 amino acids long. The germline V and J ends were trimmed by 4 bases and 6 bases, with 11 bases remaining between them. Germline V gene lookup returns CDR1 SGHDT and CDR2 YYEEEE. This CDR3 is CASSRLASNEQFF. In DNA, the CDR3 is TGTGCCAGCAGCCGCCTAGCAAGCAATGAGCAGTTCTTC.

V and J are TRBV23-1 and TRBJ1-1, with 8 bases fitting TRBD1. TRBV23-1 is flagged as an ORF with uncertain function. Unmatched junction bases numbered 10, after V lost 7 bases and J lost 3 bases. The CDR3 contains 15 residues. CDR3 nucleotides: TGCGCCAGCATTTCCGCCAGGGGGCAGGACACTGAAGCTTTCTTT. Its protein is CASISARGQDTEAFF.

This clone was seen only a few times. V usage is TRBV19 and J usage is TRBJ2-2; TRBD2 matches at 9 bases. The junction had 9 bases not matched to a gene; V was cut back by 9 bases and J by 7 bases. Germline lookup yields CDR1 LNHDA and CDR2 SQIVND (reference sequence). The CDR3 covers 14 residues. The CDR3: CASSPSGASGELFF. Written as DNA, the CDR3 is TGTGCCAGCTCACCTAGCGGGGCAAGCGGGGAGCTGTTTTTT.

This clone is a singleton in its sample. This chain uses TRBV5-5 with TRBJ1-3; D call uncertain. Germline V lookup: CDR1 SGHKS, CDR2 YYEKEE (reference sequence). V was shortened by 4 bases and J by 5 bases, with 16 bases between the two germline ends. This CDR3 has 15 amino acids. In DNA, the CDR3 is TGTGCCAGCAGCCTCTTACTCCCATACCGAAACACCATATATTTT. Translating it yields CASSLLLPYRNTIYF.

The chain's CDR3 is CAWTRGQVYNSPLHF. The CDR3 bases are TGTGCCTGGACCAGGGGTCAAGTTTATAATTCACCCCTCCACTTT. The chain uses TRBV30 and TRBJ1-6, with D perhaps TRBD1 (6 bases). There are 15 residues in the CDR3. Trimming stripped 4 bases from V and 4 bases from J, with 14 bases between. The germline V gene encodes CDR1 GTSNPN and CDR2 SVGIG (reference sequence).

This chain connects TRBV7-9 to TRBJ2-7, with 12 bases matching TRBD2. The junction had 7 bases not matched to a gene; V was cut back by 5 bases and J by 2 bases. The CDR3 spans 16 residues. Germline assignment: CDR1 SEHNR and CDR2 FQNEAQ (reference sequence). CDR3 nucleotide sequence: TGTGCCAGCAGCCCGAAACTAGCGGGGGGAACCTACGAGCAGTACTTC. Translated, it gives CASSPKLAGGTYEQYF.

The rearrangement links TRBV10-3 to TRBJ1-2, with a tentative D call TRBD1 (6 bases). This CDR3 comprises 13 residues. Germline V gene lookup returns CDR1 ENHRY and CDR2 SYGVKD. Between the trimmed V and J ends, which lost 4 bases and 1 base, there was a span of 7 bases. For the CDR3, the DNA is TGTGCCATCAGTGCAGGGGTTAACTATGGCTACACCTTC. Its protein is CAISAGVNYGYTF.

V usage is TRBV11-2 and J usage is TRBJ2-3; 11 bases are shared with TRBD1. This CDR3 has 17 amino acids. Per germline, CDR1 SGHAT and CDR2 FQNNGV. Trimming removed 1 base from V and 4 bases from J; junction bases left unmatched: 7. For the CDR3, the DNA is TGTGCCAGCAGCTTAGGGTGGGACAGGGGGTTCGCAGATACGCAGTATTTT. Translating gives CASSLGWDRGFADTQYF.

The chain carries TRBV6-5 and TRBJ2-7, with 7 bases fitting TRBD1. V shed 5 bases, J shed 3 bases, and the junction held 7 bases outside the gene matches. Germline-derived CDR1 and CDR2 are MNHEY and SVGAGI. CDR3 length equals 14 residues. In DNA, the CDR3 is TGTGCCAGCAGTCCAACCGACAGGGTCTACGAGCAGTACGTC. This sequence encodes CASSPTDRVYEQYV.

The chain uses TRBV27 and TRBJ1-2, with D possibly matching TRBD1 (6 bases). CDR1 MNHEY and CDR2 SMNVEV come from the germline V gene (reference sequence). Trimming took 6 bases from V and 0 from J, leaving 20 bases between them. This CDR3 is 17 amino acids long. Written as DNA, the CDR3 is TGTGCCAGCAGACCCAGGGGAATGGGAGATTCTAACTATGGCTACACCTTC. Amino acid sequence: CASRPRGMGDSNYGYTF.

This sequence joins TRBV30 and TRBJ2-6; D unresolved. The germline V and J ends were trimmed by 0 bases and 4 bases, with 10 bases remaining between them. CDR1 is GTSNPN and CDR2 is SVGIG in the germline V gene (reference sequence). This CDR3 spans 15 amino acids. In DNA, the CDR3 is TGTGCCTGGAGTGTATCCGGGTTGGGGGCCAACGTCCTGACTTTC. Translation gives CAWSVSGLGANVLTF.

This clone was recorded only once. The CDR3 bases are TGTGCCAGCAGCCAAGCGCAGGGCCCCTCTGGGGCCAACGTCCTGACTTTC. This sequence encodes CASSQAQGPSGANVLTF. This chain links TRBV3-1 (or the pseudogene TRBV3-2) with TRBJ2-6; maybe TRBD1 (5 bases). This CDR3 region has 17 residues. V lost 1 base and J lost 0, with 10 bases in between. Germline V gene sequence: CDR1 LGHDT, CDR2 YNNKEL (reference sequence).

This clone was observed a single time. The chain combines TRBV24-1 with TRBJ2-6; 9 positions agree with TRBD1. CDR3 size: 14 residues. Germline CDR1 and CDR2: KGHDR and SFDVKD. Trimming at V came to 8 bases and at J to 12 bases, leaving 10 bases not matched to a gene. Written as DNA, the CDR3 is TGTGCCACCACCGCCCGGGGACAGGGAGCCGTCCTGACTTTC. Its protein product is CATTARGQGAVLTF.